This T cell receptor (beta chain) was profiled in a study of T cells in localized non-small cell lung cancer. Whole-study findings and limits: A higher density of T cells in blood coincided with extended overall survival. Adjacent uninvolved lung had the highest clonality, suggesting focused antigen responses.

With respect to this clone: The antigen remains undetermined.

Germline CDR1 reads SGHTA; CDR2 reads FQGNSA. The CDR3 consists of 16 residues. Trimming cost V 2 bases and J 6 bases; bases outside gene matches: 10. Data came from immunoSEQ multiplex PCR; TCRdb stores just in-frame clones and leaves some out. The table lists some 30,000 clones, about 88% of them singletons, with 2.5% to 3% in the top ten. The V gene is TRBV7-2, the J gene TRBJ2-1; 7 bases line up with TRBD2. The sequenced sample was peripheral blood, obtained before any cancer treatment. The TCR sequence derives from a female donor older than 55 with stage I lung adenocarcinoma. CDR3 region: CASSLPRTSGSNEQFF. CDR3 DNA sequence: TGTGCCAGCAGCTTACCACGGACTAGTGGATCCAATGAGCAGTTCTTC. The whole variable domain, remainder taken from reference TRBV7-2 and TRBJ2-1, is GAGVSQSPSNKVTEKGKDVELRCDPISGHTALYWYRQSLGQGLEFLIYFQGNSAPDKSGLPSDRFSAERTGGSVSTLTIQRTQQEDSAVYLCASSLPRTSGSNEQFFGPGTRLTVL.